A selection of T cell receptor beta chains follows, all from one sample in a study of blood T cell repertoires in COVID-19. TCRdb's copy holds only in-frame clones and misses some; the assay was immunoSEQ multiplex PCR. The table lists some 250,000 clones, approximately 90% of them singletons. Input material: PBMCs or T cells enriched from blood (not recorded which). The receptors originated from a man aged 18 to 29 who had recovered from COVID-19. Both conserved end residues are part of each CDR3. A D gene is named only where the DNA matches it firmly. Clone size is given for some rows only: seen once, a few or many times, or a class if the clone is expanded.

clone size: NA; J gene: TRBJ2-6; V gene: TRBV3-1/TRBV3-2; D gene: TRBD2; CDR3 protein: CASSPRLGGWANVLTF; CDR3 DNA: TGTGCCAGCAGCCCCCGACTGGGGGGGTGGGCCAACGTCCTGACTTTC
clone size: once; J gene: TRBJ1-4; V gene: TRBV6-5; D gene: NA; CDR3 protein: CASSQQWNEKLFF; CDR3 DNA: TGTGCCAGCAGTCAACAGTGGAATGAAAAACTGTTTTTT
clone size: NA; J gene: TRBJ1-2; V gene: TRBV25-1; D gene: NA; CDR3 protein: CASSDRDSRLYGYTF; CDR3 DNA: TGTGCCAGCAGTGATCGGGACTCCCGTTTGTATGGCTACACCTTC
clone size: NA; J gene: TRBJ2-3; V gene: TRBV4-1; D gene: TRBD2; CDR3 protein: CASSQGSGIWDTQYF; CDR3 DNA: TGCGCCAGCAGCCAGGGGAGCGGGATTTGGGATACGCAGTATTTT
clone size: NA; J gene: TRBJ2-2; V gene: TRBV28; D gene: NA; CDR3 protein: CASSPPGALTGELFF; CDR3 DNA: TGTGCCAGCAGTCCTCCAGGGGCATTGACCGGGGAGCTGTTTTTT
clone size: NA; J gene: TRBJ1-1; V gene: TRBV24-1; D gene: NA; CDR3 protein: CATQREAETEAFF; CDR3 DNA: TGTGCCACCCAGAGGGAAGCGGAGACTGAAGCTTTCTTT
clone size: few; J gene: TRBJ1-1; V gene: TRBV5-1; D gene: TRBD1; CDR3 protein: CASSLQGGQGDFFAEAFF; CDR3 DNA: TGCGCCAGCAGCCTCCAAGGGGGACAGGGGGACTTCTTCGCTGAAGCTTTCTTT
clone size: NA; J gene: TRBJ1-1; V gene: TRBV3-1/TRBV3-2; D gene: NA; CDR3 protein: CASSRNRNSPEAFF; CDR3 DNA: TGTGCCAGCAGCCGGAATAGGAACAGTCCTGAAGCTTTCTTT
clone size: few; J gene: TRBJ1-4; V gene: TRBV30; D gene: TRBD1; CDR3 protein: CAWSHALTGGFEKLFF; CDR3 DNA: TGTGCCTGGAGCCACGCCTTGACAGGGGGCTTCGAAAAACTGTTTTTT
clone size: NA; J gene: TRBJ2-2; V gene: TRBV24-1; D gene: NA; CDR3 protein: CATSDFPGGTGELFF; CDR3 DNA: TGTGCCACCAGTGATTTCCCAGGAGGGACCGGGGAGCTGTTTTTT
clone size: NA; J gene: TRBJ2-7; V gene: TRBV4-1; D gene: TRBD2; CDR3 protein: CASSQGTSSTYEQYF; CDR3 DNA: TGCGCCAGCAGCCAAGGGACTAGCTCAACCTACGAGCAGTACTTC
clone size: NA; J gene: TRBJ1-1; V gene: TRBV11-2; D gene: NA; CDR3 protein: CASSFGGPKTEAFF; CDR3 DNA: TGTGCCAGCAGCTTTGGGGGCCCGAAGACTGAAGCTTTCTTT
clone size: NA; J gene: TRBJ2-1; V gene: TRBV27; D gene: TRBD2; CDR3 protein: CASSWGLAGGLSEQFF; CDR3 DNA: TGTGCCAGCAGTTGGGGACTAGCGGGAGGGCTAAGTGAGCAGTTCTTC
clone size: once; J gene: TRBJ2-7; V gene: TRBV7-9; D gene: TRBD1; CDR3 protein: CASSGEDRSGHEQYF; CDR3 DNA: TGTGCCAGCAGCGGCGAGGACAGGTCGGGCCACGAGCAGTACTTC
clone size: NA; J gene: TRBJ2-1; V gene: TRBV11-2; D gene: NA; CDR3 protein: CASSRDTALGSSYNEQFF; CDR3 DNA: TGTGCCAGCAGCCGGGATACTGCGCTAGGGAGCTCCTACAATGAGCAGTTCTTC
clone size: NA; J gene: TRBJ1-1; V gene: TRBV18; D gene: NA; CDR3 protein: CASSPGEEEAFF; CDR3 DNA: TGTGCCAGCTCACCCGGGGAGGAGGAAGCTTTCTTT
clone size: NA; J gene: TRBJ1-2; V gene: TRBV3-1/TRBV3-2; D gene: NA; CDR3 protein: CASSLVGAGALYGYTF; CDR3 DNA: TGTGCCAGCAGCCTGGTTGGGGCAGGGGCCCTCTATGGCTACACCTTC
clone size: few; J gene: TRBJ2-1; V gene: TRBV12-5; D gene: NA; CDR3 protein: CASGLVPGGGDEQFF; CDR3 DNA: TGTGCTAGTGGTTTGGTCCCCGGGGGAGGCGATGAGCAGTTCTTC
clone size: once; J gene: TRBJ2-1; V gene: TRBV5-6; D gene: NA; CDR3 protein: CASSTGVGSYNEQFF; CDR3 DNA: TGTGCCAGCAGCACGGGGGTTGGTTCCTACAATGAGCAGTTCTTC
clone size: few; J gene: TRBJ2-7; V gene: TRBV5-1; D gene: TRBD2; CDR3 protein: CASSLLAGGTSYEQYF; CDR3 DNA: TGCGCCAGCAGCTTACTAGCGGGAGGGACGTCCTACGAGCAGTACTTC
clone size: few; J gene: TRBJ2-2; V gene: TRBV4-1; D gene: NA; CDR3 protein: CASSRSLGDYTGELFF; CDR3 DNA: TGCGCCAGCAGCCGCTCCTTGGGGGACTACACCGGGGAGCTGTTTTTT
clone size: NA; J gene: TRBJ2-5; V gene: TRBV30; D gene: NA; CDR3 protein: CAWSRGETQYF; CDR3 DNA: TGTGCCTGGAGTCGGGGGGAGACCCAGTACTTC
clone size: NA; J gene: TRBJ1-1; V gene: TRBV6-1; D gene: TRBD1; CDR3 protein: CASSEQGANTEAFF; CDR3 DNA: TGTGCCAGCAGTGAACAGGGGGCGAACACTGAAGCTTTCTTT
clone size: NA; J gene: TRBJ2-4; V gene: TRBV6-5; D gene: NA; CDR3 protein: CASSPDFPNIQYF; CDR3 DNA: TGTGCCAGCAGCCCGGACTTTCCAAACATTCAGTACTTC
clone size: NA; J gene: TRBJ2-3; V gene: TRBV28; D gene: TRBD1; CDR3 protein: CASSLYGTGEARDTQYF; CDR3 DNA: TGTGCCAGCAGTTTGTACGGGACAGGGGAGGCTAGAGATACGCAGTATTTT
clone size: NA; J gene: TRBJ2-5; V gene: TRBV6-6; D gene: NA; CDR3 protein: CASSYSPQSETQYF; CDR3 DNA: TGTGCCAGCAGTTACTCTCCACAGTCAGAGACCCAGTACTTC
clone size: NA; J gene: TRBJ1-3; V gene: TRBV7-9; D gene: NA; CDR3 protein: CAGGTAPSGNTIYF; CDR3 DNA: TGTGCCGGAGGGACCGCTCCTTCTGGAAACACCATATATTTT
clone size: NA; J gene: TRBJ1-4; V gene: TRBV19; D gene: NA; CDR3 protein: CASTSDGGPGEKLFF; CDR3 DNA: TGTGCCAGTACCAGCGACGGGGGGCCAGGTGAAAAACTGTTTTTT
clone size: NA; J gene: TRBJ1-5; V gene: TRBV6-5; D gene: TRBD1; CDR3 protein: CASRLGQASGQPQHF; CDR3 DNA: TGTGCCAGCAGATTGGGACAGGCCTCTGGTCAGCCCCAGCATTTT
clone size: NA; J gene: TRBJ2-2; V gene: TRBV19; D gene: TRBD1; CDR3 protein: CASSIGPGTGGSGELFF; CDR3 DNA: TGTGCCAGTAGTATTGGCCCCGGGACAGGGGGATCCGGGGAGCTGTTTTTT